This T cell receptor (beta chain) is drawn from a study of blood T cell repertoires in COVID-19. The overall study: Specimens from acute and convalescent COVID-19 originated in the United States, Italy and Spain.

Patients of the Seattle cohort, enrolled during active infection, were followed longitudinally. As handled by the study authors: Amplified reference gene primers provided the basis for estimating nucleated cell counts. TCRdb's copy holds only in-frame clones and misses some; the assay was immunoSEQ multiplex PCR. The V and J calls and clone size are taken from that table; D and trimming were inferred from the DNA. Here the sample spans some 390,000 clones, approximately 89% being singletons. The CDR3 consists of 14 residues. The V end lost 2 bases, the J end lost 4 bases, and 11 bases lay between the germline ends. Germline V gene sequence: CDR1 SGHTA, CDR2 FQGNSA.

Sequenced: peripheral blood. The chain links TRBV7-2 to TRBJ1-2, with unresolved D. The TCR comes from a woman between 40 and 55 years old with COVID-19, enrolled during active disease. The CDR3 DNA reads as TGTGCCAGCAGCTTAACGGTTGCAGGCTATGGCTACACCTTC. Protein product: CASSLTVAGYGYTF.